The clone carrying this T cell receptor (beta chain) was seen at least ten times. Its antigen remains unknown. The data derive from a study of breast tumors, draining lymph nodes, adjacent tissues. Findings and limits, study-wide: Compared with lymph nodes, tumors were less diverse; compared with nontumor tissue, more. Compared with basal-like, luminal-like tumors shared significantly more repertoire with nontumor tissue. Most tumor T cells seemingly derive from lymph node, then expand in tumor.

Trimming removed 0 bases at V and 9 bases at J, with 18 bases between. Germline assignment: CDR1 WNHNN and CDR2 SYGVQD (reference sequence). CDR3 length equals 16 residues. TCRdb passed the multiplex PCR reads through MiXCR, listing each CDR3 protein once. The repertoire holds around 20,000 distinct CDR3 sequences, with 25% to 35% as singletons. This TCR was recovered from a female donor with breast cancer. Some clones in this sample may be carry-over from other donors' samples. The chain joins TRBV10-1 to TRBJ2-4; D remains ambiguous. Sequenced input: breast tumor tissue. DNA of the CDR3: TGCGCCAGCAGTGAGTCGATAGTGGTCCCCGTGGGCATTCAGTACTTC. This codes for CASSESIVVPVGIQYF.